This T cell receptor beta chain is drawn from a study of T-cell memory formation after mild COVID-19. In the study overall: Among the donors, TCR clusters were largely specific to each donor.

Study-wide points: Day 37-peaking second-wave clones had unconfirmed SARS-CoV-2 specificity. Those CD4+ clones that contracted were mainly in CM and EM (CD8+ ones in EMRA). A balance of CD4 and CD8 characterized clones contracting day 15 to 85, whereas later expanders leaned CD4+.

TCRdb re-derived calls from the 5' RACE reads in MiXCR, one entry per CDR3 protein. The table has about 170,000 distinct CDR3 sequences, 13% seen once. This clonotype was seen at least ten times. Its antigen is undetermined. Germline CDR1 reads ENHRY; CDR2 reads SYGVKD. This CDR3 is built from 11 residues. Trimming took 0 bases from V and 6 from J, leaving 3 bases between them. The sequence was obtained from a man aged 18-30 years who had mild COVID-19 (a few samples of this study predate the infection). Cell type and time point are not known. The material sequenced was PBMCs or a T cell subset sorted from them (not recorded which). The genes are TRBV10-3 and TRBJ2-7, with no clear D. CDR3 residues: CAISESGEQYF. The CDR3 DNA sequence: TGTGCCATCAGTGAGTCGGGCGAGCAGTACTTC.